This TCR beta chain derives from a study of shared clonotypes between healthy human individuals. Points from the study as a whole: In contrast to clonotypes shared by all four donors, non-shared clonotypes had lower generation probabilities. Clonotype sharing among donors was thought likely to change with sequencing depth.

Trimming took off 5 bases at V and 0 bases at J, with 7 bases between the two ends. The CDR3 extends over 14 amino acids. Germline loops: CDR1 LNHDA, CDR2 SQIVND (reference sequence). This clone was detected only a few times. Its cognate antigen is unknown. The same CDR3 also results from other DNA sequences found in this sample. Assay used: immunoSEQ multiplex PCR; TCRdb lists only in-frame clones, some missing. In the table there are about 660,000 clones, 74% of which are singletons. The receptor was derived from a woman aged 30 to 39 in good health. The specimen was memory CD4+ T cells sorted from blood. Indicated subset: CD45RA-negative fraction. The genes are TRBV19 and TRBJ2-2, with D perhaps TRBD1 or TRBD2 (5 bases each). The CDR3 DNA sequence: TGTGCCAGTAGTCGGGGACCGAACACCGGGGAGCTGTTTTTT. This sequence encodes CASSRGPNTGELFF.